This TCR beta chain was documented in a study of cytomegalovirus exposure and HLA in healthy donors. Across the study: HLA-typed donors were the source of 83 million or so unique TCRs, which an early data release held. Study findings and constraints: It was in a later analysis that TCR association rates were seen to vary by HLA locus, highest for DRB1 and lowest for HLA-C.

Between the trimmed V and J ends, which lost 5 bases and 6 bases, there was a span of 23 bases. CDR1 and CDR2 (germline): SGHVS, FQNEAQ. CDR3 length: 17 residues. It was with 60 Vbeta and 13 Jbeta primers that the PCR ran. Assay: immunoSEQ multiplex PCR; the TCRdb copy retains only in-frame clones and omits some. The sample totals about 58,000 clones. Of note for this clone: Antigen unknown.

Source material: PBMCs. This chain uses TRBV7-8 with TRBJ2-1; TRBD1 might be the D (5 bases). The TCR originated in a woman younger than 30 in good health and CMV-seronegative. The CDR3 nucleotides are TGTGCCAGCAGCACTCAAACTCAGGGAAGGGGAACCAATGAGCAGTTCTTC. It is translated as CASSTQTQGRGTNEQFF.